Presented here are 26 T cell receptor beta chains from one specimen sequenced in a study of cytomegalovirus exposure and HLA in healthy donors. 60 Vbeta and 13 Jbeta primers were used in PCR. Clones were sequenced by immunoSEQ multiplex PCR, and TCRdb holds only the in-frame ones, with some missing. Of about 180,000 clones listed, approximately 73% were seen once; the top ten hold 2% to 2.5%. The sample comprised PBMCs. These receptor sequences come from a young woman in good health and CMV-seropositive.

V is TRBV7-2 and J is TRBJ1-5; 7 bases match TRBD1. CDR3 size: 17 residues. V trimming: 3 bases; J trimming: 2 bases; junction bases outside the gene matches: 10. CDR1 is SGHTA and CDR2 is FQGNSA in the germline V gene. The CDR3 sequence: CASSFVGGGQGNQPQHF. Written as DNA, the CDR3 is TGTGCCAGCAGCTTTGTTGGGGGAGGACAGGGCAATCAGCCCCAGCATTTT.

This chain links TRBV12-5 with TRBJ2-2, with a weak D call TRBD2 (6 bases). With 7 bases removed from V and 4 bases from J, the gap between germline ends came to 19 bases. This CDR3 comprises 16 residues. The germline CDR1 and CDR2 sequences are LGHNT and FRNRAP. Here the CDR3 reads CASDSGFTGGTGELFF. CDR3 DNA sequence: TGTGCTAGTGACTCCGGGTTCACCGGGGGCACCGGGGAGCTGTTTTTT. The full variable domain, with the rest looked up from reference TRBV12-5 and TRBJ2-2, is DARVTQTPRHKVTEMGQEVTMRCQPILGHNTVFWYRQTMMQGLELLAYFRNRAPLDDSGMPKDRFSAEMPDATLATLKIQPSEPRDSAVYFCASDSGFTGGTGELFFGEGSRLTVL.

The chain links TRBV19 to TRBJ1-6; D not resolved. Germline V CDR1 and CDR2: LNHDA, SQIVND (reference sequence). This CDR3 is 15 amino acids long. V was clipped by 7 bases and J by 8 bases, with 18 bases between them. The CDR3 region has the DNA TGTGCCAGTACCCCCCGAGGGATCGGGTATTCACCCCTCCACTTT. It translates to CASTPRGIGYSPLHF.

CDR3: CASSLDRANSPLHF. As DNA, the CDR3 is TGTGCCAGCAGCTTGGACAGGGCTAATTCACCCCTCCACTTT. This sequence joins TRBV7-9 and TRBJ1-6, with 8 bases matching TRBD1. Germline assignment: CDR1 SEHNR and CDR2 FQNEAQ (reference sequence). Trimming removed 3 bases from V and 6 bases from J; junction bases left unmatched: 1. This CDR3 is 14 amino acids long.

The genes are TRBV19 and TRBJ2-5; TRBD1 is a possible D gene (5 bases). CDR3 length equals 13 residues. V lost 2 bases and J lost 5, with 9 bases in between. Germline V gene lookup returns CDR1 LNHDA and CDR2 SQIVND (reference sequence). The CDR3 region is CASSIQGRETQYF. DNA for the CDR3: TGTGCCAGTAGTATACAGGGTAGGGAGACCCAGTACTTC.

Written as DNA, the CDR3 is TGTGCCAGCAGCAAAACTCCAGGGCAAGGTCAGCCCCAGCATTTT. Protein: CASSKTPGQGQPQHF. This chain links TRBV21-1 with TRBJ1-5; TRBD1, the table's D call, was not compared with the DNA. TRBV21-1 is tagged as a pseudogene. There are 15 residues in the CDR3.

V gene TRBV6-5 combines with J gene TRBJ2-7, with 11 bases that match TRBD1. Germline-derived CDR1 and CDR2 are MNHEY and SVGAGI. This CDR3 is built from 16 residues. The junction had 7 bases not matched to a gene; V was cut back by 0 bases and J by 6 bases. The CDR3 bases are TGTGCCAGCAGTTACTCGAGTAGAGGACAGGGGGCCGAGCAGTACTTC. Protein: CASSYSSRGQGAEQYF.

For the CDR3, the DNA is TGTGCCAGCAGCTTATCGGTGCAAGAGACCCAGTACTTC. It is translated as CASSLSVQETQYF. This chain links TRBV11-3 with TRBJ2-5; D is uncertain. CDR1 is SGHNT and CDR2 is YENEEA in the germline V gene. With 2 bases removed from V and 2 bases from J, the gap between germline ends came to 6 bases. The CDR3 has 13 residues. The full variable domain, completed using reference TRBV11-3 and TRBJ2-5, is EAGVVQSPRYKIIEKKQPVAFWCNPISGHNTLYWYLQNLGQGPELLIRYENEEAVDDSQLPKDRFSAERLKGVDSTLKIQPAELGDSAVYLCASSLSVQETQYFGPGTRLLVL.

This sequence joins TRBV6-5 and TRBJ1-6; 8 nucleotides match TRBD1. V lost 6 bases, J lost 10 bases, and 8 bases stayed unmatched. The CDR3 totals 14 residues. Germline-derived CDR1 and CDR2 are MNHEY and SVGAGI. CDR3: CASSRRTGHSPLHF. CDR3 sequence (DNA): TGTGCCAGCAGCCGACGGACAGGGCACTCACCCCTCCACTTT.

The chain links TRBV2 to TRBJ2-7; D ambiguous. The CDR3 totals 13 residues. In germline, CDR1 is SNHLY, CDR2 FYNNEI. Trimming left V 10 bases short and J 5 bases short, with 18 bases between. The CDR3 is CATIPDAGHEQYF. CDR3 nucleotide sequence: TGTGCCACCATCCCTGACGCAGGCCACGAGCAGTACTTC.

This clone is a singleton in its sample. This rearrangement joins TRBV4-1 to TRBJ1-1; unclear D gene. The CDR3 is made up of 15 amino acids. CDR1 is MGHRA, CDR2 YSYEKL, per germline. V was trimmed by 4 bases and J by 7 bases, leaving 19 bases between them. The CDR3 nucleotides read TGCGCCAGCAGCCTCGAGTTTGGGCTAATCGATGAAGCTTTCTTT. Translating gives CASSLEFGLIDEAFF.

The chain recombines TRBV19 with TRBJ1-2; D call uncertain. The CDR3 has 13 residues. Germline assignment: CDR1 LNHDA and CDR2 SQIVND (reference sequence). V lost 9 bases to trimming and J lost 4 bases, with 15 bases between them. Written as DNA, the CDR3 is TGTGCCAGCGGTCGGGGTTTGGGCTATGGCTACACCTTC. This encodes CASGRGLGYGYTF.

This chain links TRBV4-3 with TRBJ2-3; D not certain. V lost 0 bases and J 4 bases, leaving 14 bases between the germline ends. CDR3 size: 16 residues. Per germline, CDR1 LGHNA and CDR2 YSLEER. The CDR3 nucleotides are TGCGCCAGCAGCCAAGATCATCTCCGGGTCGCAGATACGCAGTATTTT. This codes for CASSQDHLRVADTQYF.

The chain joins TRBV25-1 to TRBJ1-2; 8 positions agree with TRBD1. The germline gives CDR1 MGHDK, CDR2 SYGVNS. V gave up 6 bases and J gave up 8 bases; unmatched junction bases: 5. The CDR3 loop spans 12 amino acids. The CDR3 loop is CASSPQGAGYTF. Here the CDR3 DNA reads TGTGCCAGCAGCCCCCAGGGGGCCGGCTACACCTTC.

Of note for this clone: Because the CDR3's place on the DNA is in doubt, the DNA is left out and the CDR3 is given as listed by TCRdb. The rearrangement links TRBV15 to TRBJ2-1; TRBD1 was called by the table and not checked on the DNA. Germline V gene data show CDR1 as LNHNV and CDR2 as YYDKDF (reference sequence). The CDR3 is 14 amino acids long, termini counted. The CDR3 loop reads CATSRVGSGTGAFF.

This chain links TRBV11-2 with TRBJ1-3; unclear D gene. The length of the CDR3 is 14 residues. CDR1 and CDR2 from the germline V gene are SGHAT and FQNNGV. Trimming left V 5 bases short and J 3 bases short, with 11 bases between. The CDR3, as DNA: TGTGCCAGCAGCGTCCGGGGTGATGGAAACACCATATATTTT. It yields the protein CASSVRGDGNTIYF.

The J gene is TRBJ2-1, the V gene TRBV10-3, with D uncertain. V was shortened by 5 bases and J by 5 bases, with 10 bases between the two germline ends. The CDR3 is 13 amino acids. Germline V gene lookup returns CDR1 ENHRY and CDR2 SYGVKD. The CDR3 loop reads CAISPVSDNEQFF. The CDR3 DNA sequence: TGTGCCATCAGTCCCGTTTCCGACAATGAGCAGTTCTTC.

This clone was observed a few times. The genes are TRBV5-1 and TRBJ2-7, with TRBD2 identical over 10 bases. This CDR3 region has 14 residues. Germline CDR1 reads SGHRS; CDR2 reads YFSETQ. After removal of 5 bases from V and 5 bases from J, the junction contained 7 bases not matched to a gene. The CDR3 sequence is CASRTGLAIDEQYF. The CDR3 coding sequence is TGCGCCAGCAGGACGGGACTAGCGATAGACGAGCAGTACTTC.

This chain connects TRBV28 to TRBJ2-5; D possibly corresponds to TRBD2 (7 bases). The tail of the sequence fits TRBJ2-7 better, so the J call may be wrong. Germline loops: CDR1 MDHEN, CDR2 SYDVKM. The CDR3 runs to 14 residues. The DNA for the CDR3 is TGTGCCAGCAGGGGGAGGGGGAGCTCCTACGAGCAGTACTTC. Amino acid sequence: CASRGRGSSYEQYF.

This clone was detected a few times. The genes are TRBV4-3 and TRBJ2-1, with D perhaps TRBD1 (6 bases). The germline V gene encodes CDR1 LGHNA and CDR2 YSLEER. CDR3 length: 17 amino acids. V was trimmed by 0 bases and J by 6 bases, leaving 18 bases between them. CDR3 coding DNA: TGCGCCAGCAGCCAAGACCCGGGACACCCCCGGCGCAATGAGCAGTTCTTC. Protein: CASSQDPGHPRRNEQFF.

The chain couples TRBV7-2 to TRBJ2-7; weak D call: TRBD2 (7 bases). The CDR3 covers 17 residues. The germline CDR1 and CDR2 sequences are SGHTA and FQGNSA. The ends were cut back, 2 bases at V and 3 bases at J, with 20 bases in the middle. CDR3 loop: CASSLKGRGGPFYEQYF. Here the CDR3 DNA reads TGTGCCAGCAGCTTAAAAGGAAGGGGGGGGCCCTTCTACGAGCAGTACTTC.

V is TRBV7-9 and J is TRBJ1-4; D gene ambiguous. Between the trimmed V and J ends, which lost 6 bases and 7 bases, there was a span of 15 bases. CDR1 and CDR2 (germline): SEHNR, FQNEAQ (reference sequence). The CDR3 is 14 amino acids. The chain's CDR3 is CASRSRKSGEKLFF. CDR3 sequence (DNA): TGTGCCAGCAGATCCAGGAAGTCTGGTGAAAAACTGTTTTTT.

The V call is TRBV27, the J call TRBJ2-1; 7 nucleotides match TRBD1. Germline loops: CDR1 MNHEY, CDR2 SMNVEV (reference sequence). This CDR3 contains 15 residues. The V and J ends lost 7 bases and 4 bases, in that order; junction bases with no gene match: 10. CDR3 nucleotides: TGTGCCAGCACCAGGTCCGGGACAGCATACAATGAGCAGTTCTTC. Protein sequence: CASTRSGTAYNEQFF.

The rearrangement joins TRBV7-2 to TRBJ2-7; 7 bases match TRBD2. The junction had 7 bases not matched to a gene; V was cut back by 5 bases and J by 6 bases. This CDR3 is 13 amino acids long. The germline CDR1 and CDR2 sequences are SGHTA and FQGNSA. CDR3 DNA sequence: TGTGCCAGCAGCGCCCGTAGGGAGGGCGAGCAGTACTTC. Translated: CASSARREGEQYF.

The V gene is TRBV7-7, the J gene TRBJ2-1, with a possible D match to TRBD1 (5 bases). The V gene's germline CDR1 is SSHAT and CDR2 FNYEAQ (reference sequence). CDR3 length equals 13 residues. The germline V and J ends were trimmed by 4 bases and 8 bases, with 12 bases remaining between them. The CDR3 DNA sequence: TGTGCCAGCAGCTCCAGGGATTTGGATGAGCAGTTCTTC. Translated: CASSSRDLDEQFF.

J is TRBJ2-5 and V is TRBV10-3, with TRBD2 matching 9 bases. The V gene's germline CDR1 is ENHRY and CDR2 SYGVKD. V was pared by 2 bases and J by 5 bases, with 3 bases of the junction left unmatched. The CDR3 contains 14 residues. For the CDR3, the DNA is TGTGCCATCAGTGAGACTAGCGGGCGGGAGACCCAGTACTTC. Residues: CAISETSGRETQYF.